The present T cell receptor (beta chain) was sequenced within a study of blood T cell repertoires in COVID-19. Turning to the study itself: Acute and convalescent COVID-19 specimens originated in the United States, Italy and Spain.

As concerns this clone: This sample includes further DNA sequences coding for the same CDR3.

The repertoire was sequenced with immunoSEQ multiplex PCR; TCRdb's copy has only in-frame clones and lacks some. The sample lists roughly 220,000 clones, approximately 80% occurring once. Assignments of participants to cohorts depended upon their own reported clinical history. The specimen was PBMCs or T cells enriched from blood (not recorded which). The source of this sequence is a woman between 35 and 50 years old with acute COVID-19.

DNA for the CDR3: TGTGCCAGCAGCTTGGGACAGGGGGCCTACGAGCAGTACTTC. Translation: CASSLGQGAYEQYF. This chain links TRBV5-4 with TRBJ2-7, with 9 bases matching TRBD1. This CDR3 spans 14 amino acids. V was clipped by 0 bases and J by 2 bases; unmatched bases: 0. Germline V gene lookup returns CDR1 SGHNT and CDR2 YYREEE (reference sequence).